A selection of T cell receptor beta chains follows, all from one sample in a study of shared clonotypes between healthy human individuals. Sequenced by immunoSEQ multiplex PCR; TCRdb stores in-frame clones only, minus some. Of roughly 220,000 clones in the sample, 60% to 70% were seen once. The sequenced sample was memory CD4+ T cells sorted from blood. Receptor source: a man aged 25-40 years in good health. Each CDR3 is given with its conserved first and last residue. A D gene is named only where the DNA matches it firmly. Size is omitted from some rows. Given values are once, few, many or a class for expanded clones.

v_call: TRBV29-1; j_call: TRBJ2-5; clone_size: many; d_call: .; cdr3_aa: CSVETSSETQYF; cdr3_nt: TGCAGCGTTGAAACTAGCTCTGAGACCCAGTACTTC
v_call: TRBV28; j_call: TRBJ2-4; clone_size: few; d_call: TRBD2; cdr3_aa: CASSPLSGRINIQYF; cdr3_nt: TGTGCCAGCAGTCCCCTGAGCGGGAGGATAAACATTCAGTACTTC
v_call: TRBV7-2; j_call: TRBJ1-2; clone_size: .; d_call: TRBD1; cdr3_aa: CASSRDRQVSYTF; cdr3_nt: TGTGCCAGCAGCCGGGACAGACAGGTTAGCTACACCTTC
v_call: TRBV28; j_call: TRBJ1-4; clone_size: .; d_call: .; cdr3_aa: CASSTNAQGKLFF; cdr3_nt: TGTGCCAGCAGCACTAATGCTCAGGGTAAACTGTTTTTT
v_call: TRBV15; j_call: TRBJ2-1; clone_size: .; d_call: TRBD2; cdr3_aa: CATSSGFGTSGLGEQFF; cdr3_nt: TGTGCCACCAGCAGTGGTTTCGGGACTAGCGGCCTAGGTGAGCAGTTCTTC
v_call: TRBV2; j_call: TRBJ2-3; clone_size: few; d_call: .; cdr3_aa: CASRAVADTQYF; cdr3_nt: TGTGCCAGCAGGGCGGTTGCGGATACGCAGTATTTT
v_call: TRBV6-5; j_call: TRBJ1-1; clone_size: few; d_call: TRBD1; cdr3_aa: CASSYFTTGANTEAFF; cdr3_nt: TGTGCCAGCAGTTACTTCACGACAGGGGCGAACACTGAAGCTTTCTTT
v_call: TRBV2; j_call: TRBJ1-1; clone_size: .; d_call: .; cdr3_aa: CASSAQGGTEAFF; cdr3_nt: TGTGCCAGCAGTGCCCAGGGAGGCACTGAAGCTTTCTTT
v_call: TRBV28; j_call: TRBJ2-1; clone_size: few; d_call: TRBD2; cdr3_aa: CASSFWTSDEQFF; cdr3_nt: TGTGCCAGCAGTTTTTGGACTAGCGATGAGCAGTTCTTC
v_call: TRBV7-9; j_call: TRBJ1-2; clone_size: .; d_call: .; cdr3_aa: CASSLAWRDGYTF; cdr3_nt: TGTGCCAGCAGCTTAGCATGGAGGGACGGCTACACCTTC
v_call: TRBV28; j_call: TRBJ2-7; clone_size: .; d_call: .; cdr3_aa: CASSEVGAEQYF; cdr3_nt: TGTGCCAGCAGTGAAGTAGGGGCCGAGCAGTACTTC
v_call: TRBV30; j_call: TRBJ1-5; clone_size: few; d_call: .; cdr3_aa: CAWSVPGQWNQPQHF; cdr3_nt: TGTGCCTGGAGTGTACCCGGACAGTGGAATCAGCCCCAGCATTTT
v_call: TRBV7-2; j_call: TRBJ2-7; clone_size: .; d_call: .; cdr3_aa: CASSLVSGGYYEQYF; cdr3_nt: TGTGCCAGCAGCTTAGTGAGCGGAGGCTACTACGAGCAGTACTTC
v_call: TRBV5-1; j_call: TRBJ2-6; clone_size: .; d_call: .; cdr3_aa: CASSLSVSVIGANVLTF; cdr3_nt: TGCGCCAGCAGCTTGTCGGTCTCAGTAATCGGGGCCAACGTCCTGACTTTC
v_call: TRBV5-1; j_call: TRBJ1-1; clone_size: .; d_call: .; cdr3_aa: CASSSDPNTEAFF; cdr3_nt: TGCGCCAGCAGCTCAGATCCGAACACTGAAGCTTTCTTT
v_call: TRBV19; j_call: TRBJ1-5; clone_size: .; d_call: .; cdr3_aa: CASSKGVYQPQHF; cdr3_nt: TGTGCCAGTAGTAAGGGGGTCTACCAGCCCCAGCATTTT
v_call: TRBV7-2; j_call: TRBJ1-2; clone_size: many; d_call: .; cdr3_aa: CASSTPGTWWGYTF; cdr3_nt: TGTGCCAGCAGCACGCCCGGGACCTGGTGGGGCTACACCTTC
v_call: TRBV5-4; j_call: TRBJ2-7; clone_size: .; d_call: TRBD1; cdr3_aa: CASSFKPTQGFSYEQYF; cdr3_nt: TGTGCCAGCAGCTTTAAACCCACACAGGGGTTCTCCTACGAGCAGTACTTC
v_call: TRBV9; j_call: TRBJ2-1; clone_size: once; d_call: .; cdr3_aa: CASSVGLTRGRDFKEQFF; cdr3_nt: TGTGCCAGCAGCGTAGGGCTCACTAGGGGGCGGGATTTCAAAGAGCAGTTCTTC
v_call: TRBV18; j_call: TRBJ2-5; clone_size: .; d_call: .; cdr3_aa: CASLRQYQETQYF; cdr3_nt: TGTGCCAGCCTACGACAGTACCAAGAGACCCAGTACTTC
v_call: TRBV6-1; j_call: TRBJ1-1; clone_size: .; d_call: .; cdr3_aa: CASSEGGGCTEAFF; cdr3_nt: TGTGCCAGCAGTGAAGGGGGGGGGTGTACTGAAGCTTTCTTT
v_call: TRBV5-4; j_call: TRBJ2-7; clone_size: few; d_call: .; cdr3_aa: CASSLGGRGGSGYEQYF; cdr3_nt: TGTGCCAGCAGCTTGGGGGGGCGGGGAGGATCGGGCTACGAGCAGTACTTC
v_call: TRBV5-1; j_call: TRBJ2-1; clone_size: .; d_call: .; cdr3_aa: CASSLGGGPRLDEQFF; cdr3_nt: TGCGCCAGCAGCTTGGGGGGCGGGCCCCGGTTGGATGAGCAGTTCTTC
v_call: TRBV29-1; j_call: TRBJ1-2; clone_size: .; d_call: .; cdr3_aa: CSVEGSGHGYTF; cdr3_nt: TGCAGCGTTGAGGGTTCTGGCCATGGCTACACCTTC
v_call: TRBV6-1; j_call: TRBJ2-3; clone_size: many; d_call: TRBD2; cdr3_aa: CASRLGREGTDTQYF; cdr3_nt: TGTGCCAGCAGGCTCGGGCGGGAGGGCACAGATACGCAGTATTTT
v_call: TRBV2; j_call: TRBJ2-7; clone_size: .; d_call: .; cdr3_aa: CARGQGGGEQYF; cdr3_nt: TGTGCCAGAGGGCAGGGAGGAGGCGAGCAGTACTTC
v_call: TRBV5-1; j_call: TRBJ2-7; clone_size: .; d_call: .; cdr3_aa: CASSLDLGVAGEQYF; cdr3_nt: TGCGCCAGCAGCTTGGATTTAGGTGTCGCTGGCGAGCAGTACTTC
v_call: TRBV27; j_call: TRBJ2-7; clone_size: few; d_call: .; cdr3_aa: CASNALRDGTYEQYF; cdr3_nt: TGTGCCAGCAATGCGCTCCGGGACGGAACCTACGAGCAGTACTTC
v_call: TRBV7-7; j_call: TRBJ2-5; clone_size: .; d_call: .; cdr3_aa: CASSLSGAETQYF; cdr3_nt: TGTGCCAGCAGCTTGAGTGGGGCGGAGACCCAGTACTTC
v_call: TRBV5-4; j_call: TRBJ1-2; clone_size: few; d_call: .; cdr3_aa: CASSLVTNYGYTF; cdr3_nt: TGTGCCAGCAGCTTGGTCACAAACTATGGCTACACCTTC
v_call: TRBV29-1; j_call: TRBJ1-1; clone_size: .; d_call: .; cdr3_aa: CSGLGGRGDTEAFF; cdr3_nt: TGCAGCGGACTGGGCGGAAGGGGGGACACTGAAGCTTTCTTT
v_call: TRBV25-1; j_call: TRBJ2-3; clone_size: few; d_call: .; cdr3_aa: CASSVELSGGTDTQYF; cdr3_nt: TGTGCCAGCAGTGTAGAGCTTTCCGGAGGCACAGATACGCAGTATTTT
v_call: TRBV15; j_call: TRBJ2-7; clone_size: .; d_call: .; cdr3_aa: CATSRDLRAPYEQYF; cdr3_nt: TGTGCCACCAGCAGAGATTTAAGGGCGCCGTACGAGCAGTACTTC
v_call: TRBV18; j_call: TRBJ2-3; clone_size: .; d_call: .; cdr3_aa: CASSPPGTDTQYF; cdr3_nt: TGTGCCAGCTCACCACCAGGCACAGATACGCAGTATTTT
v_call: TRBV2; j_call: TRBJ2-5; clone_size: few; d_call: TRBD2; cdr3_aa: CASSEGGTSGETQYF; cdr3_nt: TGTGCCAGCAGTGAAGGGGGGACTAGCGGAGAGACCCAGTACTTC
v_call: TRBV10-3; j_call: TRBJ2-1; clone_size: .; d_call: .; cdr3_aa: CAIQGSYNEQFF; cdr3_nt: TGTGCCATCCAGGGTTCCTACAATGAGCAGTTCTTC
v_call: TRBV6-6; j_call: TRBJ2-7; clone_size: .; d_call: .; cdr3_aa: CASSYSHAYEQYF; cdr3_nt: TGTGCCAGCAGTTACTCGCACGCCTACGAGCAGTACTTC
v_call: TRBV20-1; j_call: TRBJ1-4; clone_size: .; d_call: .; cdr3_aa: CSARDVEKLFF; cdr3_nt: TGCAGTGCTAGAGATGTTGAAAAACTGTTTTTT
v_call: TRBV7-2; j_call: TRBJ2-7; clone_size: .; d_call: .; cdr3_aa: CASRPPRGPPRVGYEQYF; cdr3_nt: TGTGCCAGCAGGCCCCCCCGGGGACCCCCGAGAGTAGGCTACGAGCAGTACTTC
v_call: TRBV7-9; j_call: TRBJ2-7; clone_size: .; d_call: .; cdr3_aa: CASSERGRSGLEQYF; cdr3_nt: TGTGCCAGCAGTGAGCGCGGGCGGTCGGGTCTCGAGCAGTACTTC
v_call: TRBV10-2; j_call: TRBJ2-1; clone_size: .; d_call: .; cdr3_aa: CARHEASIDNEQFF; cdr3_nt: TGCGCCAGGCACGAGGCTAGCATTGACAATGAGCAGTTCTTC
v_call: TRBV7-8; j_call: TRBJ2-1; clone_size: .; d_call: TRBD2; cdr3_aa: CASSLTSGRGNEQFF; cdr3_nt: TGTGCCAGCAGCTTGACTAGCGGGAGGGGTAATGAGCAGTTCTTC
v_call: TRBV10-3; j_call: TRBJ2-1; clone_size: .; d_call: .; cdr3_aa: CAISGREAYNEQFF; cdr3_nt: TGTGCCATCAGTGGGAGGGAGGCATACAATGAGCAGTTCTTC
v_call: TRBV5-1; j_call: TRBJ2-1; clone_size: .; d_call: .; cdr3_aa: CASSLIQGYYNEQFF; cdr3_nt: TGCGCCAGCAGCTTGATTCAGGGTTACTACAATGAGCAGTTCTTC
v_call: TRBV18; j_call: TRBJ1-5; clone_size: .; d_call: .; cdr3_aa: CASSSYNSNQPQHF; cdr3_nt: TGTGCCAGCTCGTCCTATAATAGCAATCAGCCCCAGCATTTT
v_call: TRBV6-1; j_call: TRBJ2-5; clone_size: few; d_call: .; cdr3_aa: CASSERLDAGQTQYF; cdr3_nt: TGTGCCAGCAGTGAACGTCTCGACGCAGGTCAGACCCAGTACTTC